The 30 T cell receptor beta chains given below trace back to one sample, sequenced in a study of cytomegalovirus exposure and HLA in healthy donors. PCR amplification relied on 60 Vbeta primers (plus 13 Jbeta primers). Generated by immunoSEQ multiplex PCR, the TCRdb table keeps only in-frame clones and is missing some. Among roughly 38,000 clones listed, around 76% were seen once. The sample comprised PBMCs. Receptors were obtained from a young woman in good health and CMV-seropositive.

This chain connects TRBV2 to TRBJ2-7, with TRBD1 identical over 12 bases. Germline CDR1 SNHLY, CDR2 FYNNEI. V lost 11 bases to trimming and J lost 6 bases; unmatched junction nucleotides: 14. The CDR3 contains 15 residues. This CDR3 reads CAVPGQGAASGEQYF. The CDR3 bases are TGTGCCGTACCGGGACAGGGGGCGGCGTCAGGCGAGCAGTACTTC.

The chain uses TRBV14 and TRBJ1-2; D might be TRBD1 (6 bases). The CDR3 length is 13 residues. Germline CDR1 SGHDN, CDR2 FVKESK. Trimming cost V 6 bases and J 8 bases, with 16 bases left between them. The CDR3 spells CASSPTGFSGYTF. In DNA, the CDR3 is TGTGCCAGCAGTCCAACAGGGTTTTCCGGCTACACCTTC.

This clone has more than one count but fewer than ten. J is TRBJ1-2 and V is TRBV6-5, with 8 positions matching TRBD1. Germline V gene sequence: CDR1 MNHEY, CDR2 SVGAGI. J gave up 8 bases and V 0 bases, and 11 bases lay outside the gene matches. The CDR3 loop spans 16 amino acids. The CDR3 nucleotides read TGTGCCAGCAGTTACTCGAGAGACAGGGGATCGGAAGGCTACACCTTC. Its translation is CASSYSRDRGSEGYTF.

The chain uses TRBV6-6 and TRBJ1-5; D is perhaps TRBD1 (6 bases). V gave up 0 bases and J gave up 3 bases, with 12 bases separating them. Germline loops: CDR1 MNHNY, CDR2 SVGAGI (reference sequence). The CDR3 has 16 residues. CDR3 protein: CASSYSGGAVNQPQHF. The CDR3 DNA is TGTGCCAGCAGTTACTCGGGGGGGGCAGTCAATCAGCCCCAGCATTTT.

The rearrangement joins TRBV5-4 to TRBJ1-6; D not certain. CDR1 is SGHNT and CDR2 is YYREEE in the germline V gene (reference sequence). V gave up 2 bases and J gave up 5 bases, with 11 bases separating them. CDR3 length equals 15 residues. CDR3 residues: CASSFLSGDNSPLHF. The CDR3 nucleotides read TGTGCCAGCAGCTTCCTCAGCGGGGATAATTCACCCCTCCACTTT.

V usage is TRBV7-3 and J usage is TRBJ2-2; the D gene is possibly TRBD2 (5 bases). V was shortened by 5 bases and J by 7 bases, with 14 bases between the two germline ends. The CDR3 totals 14 residues. Germline V CDR1 and CDR2: SGHTA, FQGTGA. The CDR3 DNA sequence: TGTGCCAGCAGCCGAGGGCTAGAAGGCGGGGAGCTGTTTTTT. Amino acid sequence: CASSRGLEGGELFF.

This chain connects TRBV5-1 to TRBJ2-5; D gene uncertain. Trimming took off 4 bases at V and 2 bases at J, with 3 bases between the two ends. CDR1 and CDR2 from the germline V gene are SGHRS and YFSETQ. The CDR3 covers 11 residues. Here the CDR3 DNA reads TGCGCCAGCAGCGCGCAAGAGACCCAGTACTTC. Its translation is CASSAQETQYF. Full variable domain (missing parts from reference TRBV5-1 and TRBJ2-5): KAGVTQTPRYLIKTRGQQVTLSCSPISGHRSVSWYQQTPGQGLQFLFEYFSETQRNKGNFPGRFSGRQFSNSRSEMNVSTLELGDSALYLCASSAQETQYFGPGTRLLVL.

This chain uses TRBV7-9 with TRBJ2-5, with TRBD1 identical over 7 bases. This CDR3 spans 12 amino acids. Trimming cost V 8 bases and J 5 bases; bases outside gene matches: 5. Germline CDR1 is SEHNR and CDR2 is FQNEAQ (reference sequence). The CDR3 DNA reads TGTGCCAGCCGCGACAGGGCGGAGACCCAGTACTTC. Its translation is CASRDRAETQYF.

The V and J genes are TRBV29-1 and TRBJ1-4, with a possible D match to TRBD1 (5 bases). CDR3 size: 14 residues. V was pared by 4 bases and J by 4 bases, with 13 bases between. Germline assignment: CDR1 SQVTM and CDR2 ANQGSEA. Here the CDR3 DNA reads TGCAGCGTTGTGCACAGAGGACATAATGAAAAACTGTTTTTT. The encoded protein is CSVVHRGHNEKLFF.

This rearrangement joins TRBV9 to TRBJ2-7; 8 nucleotides align to TRBD1. Germline trimming cut 0 bases from V and 5 bases from J; bases unmatched to any gene: 4. CDR1 SGDLS and CDR2 YYNGEE come from the germline V gene. The CDR3 sequence is 14 residues long. In DNA, the CDR3 is TGTGCCAGCAGCGTAGTTGGACAGGGAGACGAGCAGTACTTC. It is translated as CASSVVGQGDEQYF.

This clone was counted once. The chain joins TRBV5-1 to TRBJ2-1; 12 positions match TRBD2. Trimming cost V 4 bases and J 5 bases; bases outside gene matches: 10. Germline values: CDR1 SGHRS, CDR2 YFSETQ. The CDR3 contains 17 residues. The CDR3 region is CASSLLWTSGTNNEQFF. In nucleotides, the CDR3 is TGCGCCAGCAGCCTACTATGGACTAGCGGGACAAACAATGAGCAGTTCTTC.

This clone was picked up a small number of times. Relative to the germline gene, one junction end is altered; a read error may explain this. This chain uses TRBV7-2 with TRBJ2-3; possibly TRBD2 for D (5 bases). CDR3 size: 14 residues. The germline V gene has CDR1 SGHTA and CDR2 FQGNSA. The CDR3 bases are TGTGCCAGCAGCTCCCGGGCTAGCACGGATACGCAGTATTTT. Amino acid sequence: CASSSRASTDTQYF.

The rearrangement joins TRBV30 to TRBJ1-3; TRBD1 is a possible D gene (6 bases). There are 14 residues in the CDR3. With 5 bases removed from V and 0 bases from J, the gap between germline ends came to 11 bases. The germline CDR1 and CDR2 sequences are GTSNPN and SVGIG (reference sequence). CDR3: CAWAQGTSGNTIYF. As DNA, the CDR3 is TGTGCCTGGGCACAGGGAACCTCTGGAAACACCATATATTTT. Supplemented by reference TRBV30 and TRBJ1-3, the full variable domain reads SQTIHQWPATLVQPVGSPLSLECTVEGTSNPNLYWYRQAAGRGLQLLFYSVGIGQISSEVPQNLSASRPQDRQFILSSKKLLLSDSGFYLCAWAQGTSGNTIYFGEGSWLTVV.

This clone was observed a single time. The J gene is TRBJ2-5, the V gene TRBV27, with TRBD1 as a possible D gene (5 bases). From germline, CDR1 is MNHEY and CDR2 SMNVEV (reference sequence). There are 13 residues in the CDR3. Trimming stripped 2 bases from V and 3 bases from J, with 7 bases between. The CDR3 here is CASSLIREETQYF. As DNA, the CDR3 is TGTGCCAGCAGTTTAATCAGGGAAGAGACCCAGTACTTC.

This clone came up once. The rearrangement links TRBV20-1 to TRBJ2-1; D is possibly TRBD2 (5 bases). Trimming removed 6 bases at V and 10 bases at J, with 13 bases between. This CDR3 comprises 11 residues. The germline gives CDR1 DFQATT, CDR2 SNEGSKA (reference sequence). As DNA, the CDR3 is TGCAGTGCGACGCGTGGGGAGGAGCAGTTCTTC. Translating it yields CSATRGEEQFF.

The rearrangement uses TRBV30 and TRBJ1-2; D perhaps matches TRBD1 (5 bases). V lost 5 bases, J lost 3 bases, and 10 bases lay in between. Looked up from germline, CDR1 is GTSNPN and CDR2 is SVGIG (reference sequence). The CDR3 consists of 12 residues. The CDR3 is CAWQGADYGYTF. CDR3 DNA: TGTGCCTGGCAGGGTGCGGACTATGGCTACACCTTC. Using reference TRBV30 and TRBJ1-2 for the parts outside the CDR3, the full variable domain is SQTIHQWPATLVQPVGSPLSLECTVEGTSNPNLYWYRQAAGRGLQLLFYSVGIGQISSEVPQNLSASRPQDRQFILSSKKLLLSDSGFYLCAWQGADYGYTFGSGTRLTVV.

This clone was seen a handful of times. In DNA, the CDR3 is TGCGCCAGCAAGTGGGGAGCGGATCAGCCCCAGCATTTT. It codes for CASKWGADQPQHF. V and J are TRBV10-2 and TRBJ1-5, with unresolved D. Germline V lookup: CDR1 WSHSY, CDR2 SAAADI. V lost 7 bases to trimming and J lost 5 bases, with 12 bases between them. The CDR3 has 13 residues.

This rearrangement joins TRBV18 to TRBJ2-3; D is possibly TRBD1 (5 bases). This CDR3 region has 16 residues. Per the germline V gene, CDR1 is KGHSH and CDR2 is LQKENI. The V and J ends lost 1 base and 0 bases respectively, with 11 bases between them. CDR3 bases: TGTGCCAGCTCACCACAGCAGGGCCCGAGCACAGATACGCAGTATTTT. Amino acid sequence: CASSPQQGPSTDTQYF.

A few counts support this clone. The CDR3 nucleotides are TGTGCCAGCAGCCTTACAGGGACGTGGACTGAAGCTTTCTTT. Amino acid sequence: CASSLTGTWTEAFF. The genes are TRBV5-6 and TRBJ1-1; a weak D match, TRBD1 (6 bases). The CDR3 has 14 residues. V lost 4 bases, J lost 5 bases, and 15 bases lay in between. The germline V gene has CDR1 SGHDT and CDR2 YYEEEE.

This chain's CDR3 is CASSSSGSIYGYTF. The DNA of the CDR3 is TGTGCCAGCAGTTCCTCTGGGAGTATCTATGGCTACACCTTC. The chain joins TRBV27 to TRBJ1-2; D gene unclear. CDR3 length: 14 amino acids. Germline V lookup: CDR1 MNHEY, CDR2 SMNVEV (reference sequence). The V and J ends lost 4 bases and 4 bases respectively, with 13 bases between them.

The chain recombines TRBV6-5 with TRBJ1-2; the D is unclear. Germline CDR1 and CDR2: MNHEY and SVGAGI. V lost 3 bases to trimming and J lost 6 bases, with 17 bases between them. The CDR3 sequence is 15 residues long. CDR3 region: CASSYTVGELDGYTF. DNA of the CDR3: TGTGCCAGCAGTTATACTGTCGGGGAGTTAGATGGCTACACCTTC.

This chain uses TRBV6-5 with TRBJ2-1, with a weak D call TRBD2 (5 bases). Germline CDR1 MNHEY, CDR2 SVGAGI. There are 15 residues in the CDR3. The V end lost 0 bases, the J end lost 7 bases, and 13 bases lay between the germline ends. Here the CDR3 DNA reads TGTGCCAGCAGTTACTCCGGGTCGGGGATTAATGAGCAGTTCTTC. Amino acids: CASSYSGSGINEQFF.

The CDR3 DNA reads as TGTGCCAGCATCACAGGGGGCAGGGACACTGAAGCTTTCTTT. Amino acids: CASITGGRDTEAFF. The J gene is TRBJ1-1, the V gene TRBV6-6, with TRBD1 matching 9 bases. Per the germline V gene, CDR1 is MNHNY and CDR2 is SVGAGI (reference sequence). The CDR3 sequence is 14 residues long. V lost 7 bases, J lost 3 bases, and 6 bases stayed unmatched.

This chain uses TRBV9 with TRBJ1-1; no clear D gene. Germline lookup yields CDR1 SGDLS and CDR2 YYNGEE. V was pared by 0 bases and J by 4 bases, with 7 bases between. The CDR3 extends over 13 amino acids. CDR3 sequence: CASSVALATEAFF. The CDR3 bases are TGTGCCAGCAGCGTAGCCTTGGCCACTGAAGCTTTCTTT.

This clone was seen more than once but under ten times. The rearrangement links TRBV6-6 to TRBJ2-5; D may be TRBD2 (6 bases). This CDR3 comprises 16 residues. The V end lost 6 bases, the J end lost 1 base, and 18 bases lay between the germline ends. Germline V gene sequence: CDR1 MNHNY, CDR2 SVGAGI (reference sequence). The CDR3 region is CASRVSRDSIQETQYF. The DNA for the CDR3 is TGTGCCAGCAGGGTCTCGCGGGACTCCATCCAAGAGACCCAGTACTTC.

This clone was detected only once. The genes are TRBV29-1 and TRBJ2-7, with TRBD1 matching over 9 bases. V shed 6 bases, J shed 1 base, and the junction held 4 bases outside the gene matches. The length of the CDR3 is 13 residues. Germline CDR1 and CDR2: SQVTM and ANQGSEA. CDR3 in amino acids: CSVTGGSSYEQYF. CDR3 DNA sequence: TGCAGCGTCACAGGGGGCTCGTCCTACGAGCAGTACTTC.

V gene TRBV2 combines with J gene TRBJ2-3, with TRBD2 matching over 10 bases. With 2 bases clipped from V and 0 bases from J, the junction kept 11 bases outside the gene matches. Germline V gene lookup returns CDR1 SNHLY and CDR2 FYNNEI. The CDR3 extends over 19 amino acids. The CDR3 sequence: CASSENLSGGPSSTDTQYF. DNA for the CDR3: TGTGCCAGCAGTGAAAATCTTAGCGGGGGGCCGAGTAGCACAGATACGCAGTATTTT.

The chain employs TRBV30 and TRBJ1-3; TRBD1 matches 7 bases. Germline values: CDR1 GTSNPN, CDR2 SVGIG (reference sequence). V was clipped by 4 bases and J by 4 bases; unmatched bases: 10. The CDR3 sequence is 15 residues long. This CDR3 is CAWTGTVHGGNTIYF. As DNA, the CDR3 is TGTGCCTGGACCGGGACAGTTCATGGCGGAAACACCATATATTTT. The variable domain in full, with the rest retrieved from reference TRBV30 and TRBJ1-3, is SQTIHQWPATLVQPVGSPLSLECTVEGTSNPNLYWYRQAAGRGLQLLFYSVGIGQISSEVPQNLSASRPQDRQFILSSKKLLLSDSGFYLCAWTGTVHGGNTIYFGEGSWLTVV.

Worth noting for this clone: Relative to the germline gene, one junction end is altered; a read error may explain this. This chain connects TRBV7-2 to TRBJ2-3; 8 bases map to TRBD2. This CDR3 contains 17 residues. Per germline, CDR1 SGHTA and CDR2 FQGNSA. This chain's CDR3 is CASRLESPGGESDTQYF. CDR3 in DNA: TGTGCCAGCCGCTTAGAATCCCCCGGGGGGGAATCAGATACGCAGTATTTT.

The chain combines TRBV5-1 with TRBJ1-2, with 7 nucleotides matching TRBD1. The CDR3 consists of 14 residues. The J segment lost 3 bases and the V segment lost 4 bases, leaving 6 bases of the junction unmatched. From germline, CDR1 is SGHRS and CDR2 YFSETQ. CDR3 residues: CASSPDRAHYGYTF. CDR3 DNA sequence: TGCGCCAGCAGCCCAGACAGGGCCCACTATGGCTACACCTTC.